Following are 32 T cell receptor beta chains from one sample sequenced in a study of cytomegalovirus exposure and HLA in healthy donors. Amplification used 60 Vbeta primers and 13 Jbeta primers. TCRdb's copy holds only in-frame clones and misses some; the assay was immunoSEQ multiplex PCR. This sample yields 130,000 to 150,000 clones, of which over 60% are seen a single time; approximately 13% belongs to the top ten. Sequencing input: PBMCs. Receptor source: a man between 35 and 55 years old in good health and CMV-seropositive.

This clone turned up a few times. This same CDR3 is encoded by further DNA sequences in the sample. This chain uses TRBV12-5 with TRBJ1-2, with TRBD1 as a possible D gene (6 bases). Germline CDR1 and CDR2: LGHNT and FRNRAP. The CDR3 covers 13 residues. Trimming took off 7 bases at V and 7 bases at J, with 16 bases between the two ends. CDR3 amino acids: CASAPVGGLGYTF. In DNA, the CDR3 is TGTGCTAGTGCCCCTGTGGGGGGGCTTGGCTACACCTTC.

The V and J genes are TRBV7-2 and TRBJ2-7; tentatively, D is TRBD2 (5 bases). Germline V gene sequence: CDR1 SGHTA, CDR2 FQGNSA. V was cut by 1 base and J by 0 bases, with 7 bases left in between. The CDR3 extends over 14 amino acids. In nucleotides, the CDR3 is TGTGCCAGCAGCTTAGAGAGGGTCTCCTACGAGCAGTACTTC. It encodes CASSLERVSYEQYF. Full variable domain (missing parts from reference TRBV7-2 and TRBJ2-7): GAGVSQSPSNKVTEKGKDVELRCDPISGHTALYWYRQSLGQGLEFLIYFQGNSAPDKSGLPSDRFSAERTGGSVSTLTIQRTQQEDSAVYLCASSLERVSYEQYFGPGTRLTVT.

V and J are TRBV10-3 and TRBJ2-7; 7 nucleotides agree with TRBD2. This CDR3 spans 16 amino acids. After removal of 2 bases from V and 1 base from J, the junction contained 8 bases not matched to a gene. Germline loops: CDR1 ENHRY, CDR2 SYGVKD. The CDR3 bases are TGTGCCATCAGTGAGACCGGGGCTAGCGGTTCCTACGAGCAGTACTTC. This codes for CAISETGASGSYEQYF.

CDR3 nucleotides: TGTGCCAGCAGCGTCACGGACAGCTACAATCAGCCCCAGCATTTT. Its translation: CASSVTDSYNQPQHF. The chain has TRBV9 and TRBJ1-5; weak D call: TRBD1 (6 bases). The CDR3 sequence is 15 residues long. The germline gives CDR1 SGDLS, CDR2 YYNGEE. V lost 2 bases to trimming and J lost 3 bases, with 12 bases between them.

The chain couples TRBV6-5 to TRBJ2-1; D might be TRBD1 (6 bases). This CDR3 has 13 residues. CDR1 MNHEY and CDR2 SVGAGI come from the germline V gene. Trimming pared 6 bases from V and 11 bases from J, leaving 17 bases between. CDR3 DNA: TGTGCCAGCAGCTCCAACCCCGACAGGAAGCAGTTCTTC. It yields the protein CASSSNPDRKQFF.

V and J are TRBV7-2 and TRBJ1-5, with 7 bases that match TRBD1. The length of the CDR3 is 14 residues. V was pared by 5 bases and J by 6 bases, with 7 bases of the junction left unmatched. Germline loops: CDR1 SGHTA, CDR2 FQGNSA. CDR3 nucleotides: TGTGCCAGCAGCCCACAGGGGATAGGTCAGCCCCAGCATTTT. Its protein is CASSPQGIGQPQHF.

Comment on this clone: An end of the junction does not agree with germline; a read error may underlie this. CDR3 sequence reads: CSSNQGGDEAFF. The CDR3 DNA reads TGTTCCAGCAACCAAGGCGGAGATGAAGCTTTCTTT. V is TRBV7-9 and J is TRBJ1-1, with D unresolved. The CDR3 loop spans 12 amino acids. Germline lookup yields CDR1 SEHNR and CDR2 FQNEAQ (reference sequence).

The genes are TRBV5-1 and TRBJ2-7; TRBD2 agrees at 8 bases. The CDR3 runs 14 residues. The trim removed 5 bases at V and 2 bases at J, leaving 6 bases unmatched. Germline V gene lookup returns CDR1 SGHRS and CDR2 YFSETQ. The CDR3 nucleotides read TGCGCCAGCAGGCCTAGCGGGTCACCCTACGAGCAGTACTTC. Translation gives CASRPSGSPYEQYF.

Details on this clone: Its ends do not fully match the called genes, so a read error is possible. The chain is built from TRBV6-6 and TRBJ1-6; D call uncertain. Germline CDR1 and CDR2: MNHNY and SVGAGI (reference sequence). The CDR3 is made up of 16 amino acids. Written as DNA, the CDR3 is TGTGCCAGCAGTTACTCGGGTGGGCAGATAAATTCGCCCCTCCACTTT. It specifies CASSYSGGQINSPLHF.

In its sample, this clone was seen once. The CDR3: CASSSSSSDWNNEQFF. In DNA form, the CDR3 reads TGTGCCAGCAGCTCCTCTTCTAGCGACTGGAACAATGAGCAGTTCTTC. The chain employs TRBV5-6 and TRBJ2-1, with D tentatively TRBD2 (6 bases). Germline V gives CDR1 SGHDT, CDR2 YYEEEE. The CDR3 length is 16 residues. V gave up 3 bases and J gave up 5 bases, with 18 bases separating them.

The chain is built from TRBV10-3 and TRBJ2-1; D may be TRBD2 (6 bases). With 3 bases removed from V and 9 bases from J, the gap between germline ends came to 15 bases. Germline lookup yields CDR1 ENHRY and CDR2 SYGVKD. There are 14 residues in the CDR3. The CDR3 DNA sequence: TGTGCCATCAGTGATCTAGGAGGGCCTAGTGAGCAGTTCTTC. Translating it yields CAISDLGGPSEQFF.

This chain uses TRBV5-1 with TRBJ2-2; D unresolved. CDR1 is SGHRS and CDR2 is YFSETQ in the germline V gene. This CDR3 spans 14 amino acids. Trimming took 2 bases from V and 5 from J, leaving 10 bases between them. CDR3 coding DNA: TGCGCCAGCAGCTTTACCCAGTGGACCGGGGAGCTGTTTTTT. Its protein product is CASSFTQWTGELFF.

The V gene is TRBV7-3, the J gene TRBJ2-1; 9 bases fit TRBD2. Germline trimming cut 1 base from V and 8 bases from J; bases unmatched to any gene: 6. The CDR3 is made up of 15 amino acids. Germline V gene sequence: CDR1 SGHTA, CDR2 FQGTGA. The CDR3: CASSLSLAGRDEQFF. CDR3 nucleotides: TGTGCCAGCAGCTTAAGCCTAGCGGGAAGAGATGAGCAGTTCTTC.

The chain is built from TRBV25-1 and TRBJ1-1, with a tentative D call TRBD1 (5 bases). The ends were cut back, 4 bases at V and 7 bases at J, with 13 bases in the middle. CDR3 length equals 13 residues. The germline gives CDR1 MGHDK, CDR2 SYGVNS. CDR3 in amino acids: CASSGEPQVEAFF. Here the CDR3 DNA reads TGTGCCAGCAGTGGAGAACCACAGGTTGAAGCTTTCTTT. Complete variable domain (other parts from reference TRBV25-1 and TRBJ1-1): EADIYQTPRYLVIGTGKKITLECSQTMGHDKMYWYQQDPGMELHLIHYSYGVNSTEKGDLSSESTVSRIRTEHFPLTLESARPSHTSQYLCASSGEPQVEAFFGQGTRLTVV.

The chain has TRBV2 and TRBJ2-7; D is undetermined. Between the trimmed V and J ends, which lost 8 bases and 1 base, there was a span of 6 bases. The CDR3 spans 11 residues. The germline gives CDR1 SNHLY, CDR2 FYNNEI. The DNA for the CDR3 is TGTGCCAGCGGCCGTTCCTACGAGCAGTACTTC. Residues: CASGRSYEQYF.

The chain couples TRBV29-1 to TRBJ1-2; 8 positions agree with TRBD1. Per the germline V gene, CDR1 is SQVTM and CDR2 is ANQGSEA. V lost 4 bases and J lost 8; bases outside the gene matches: 6. The CDR3 is 12 amino acids. CDR3 coding DNA: TGCAGCGTTGCCCCGACAGGGGAGGGCTACACCTTC. Protein: CSVAPTGEGYTF.

The gene calls are TRBV10-2 and TRBJ2-7; 8 bases match TRBD2. The CDR3 spans 16 residues. Germline CDR1 is WSHSY and CDR2 is SAAADI. Trimming cost V 5 bases and J 2 bases; bases outside gene matches: 11. DNA of the CDR3: TGCGCCAGCAGTAAAACCCCGGGACTAGTTACCTACGAGCAGTACTTC. It yields the protein CASSKTPGLVTYEQYF.

This chain joins TRBV10-2 and TRBJ2-7, with a weak D call TRBD1 (8 bases). In germline, CDR1 is WSHSY, CDR2 SAAADI. The V gene lost 6 bases and the J gene lost 6 bases, with 15 bases spanning the gap. This CDR3 has 13 residues. The CDR3 is CASRDTGGGEQYF. The CDR3 DNA sequence: TGCGCCAGCAGGGATACAGGGGGGGGCGAGCAGTACTTC.

V gene TRBV6-5 combines with J gene TRBJ1-4; D gene uncertain. The germline V and J ends were trimmed by 6 bases and 5 bases, with 10 bases remaining between them. The CDR3 runs 13 residues. Germline V CDR1 and CDR2: MNHEY, SVGAGI. As DNA, the CDR3 is TGTGCCAGCAGCGGGTTGGAAAATGAAAAACTGTTTTTT. This sequence encodes CASSGLENEKLFF.

The chain couples TRBV30 to TRBJ1-5; D gene unclear. The V gene lost 0 bases and the J gene lost 8 bases, with 17 bases spanning the gap. Per the germline V gene, CDR1 is GTSNPN and CDR2 is SVGIG (reference sequence). The CDR3 has 15 residues. The CDR3 protein is CAWSVHSAVPKPQHF. The DNA of the CDR3 is TGTGCCTGGAGTGTACACTCGGCGGTTCCTAAGCCCCAGCATTTT.

The CDR3 is CSVEKGYEQYF. The CDR3 DNA sequence: TGCAGCGTTGAAAAGGGGTACGAGCAGTACTTC. The chain links TRBV29-1 to TRBJ2-7; a weak D match, TRBD1 (5 bases). Between the trimmed V and J ends, which lost 2 bases and 4 bases, there was a span of 6 bases. The germline CDR1 and CDR2 sequences are SQVTM and ANQGSEA. The CDR3 has 11 residues.

J is TRBJ1-1 and V is TRBV29-1, with a tentative D call TRBD1 (6 bases). The CDR3 sequence is 13 residues long. The V gene's germline CDR1 is SQVTM and CDR2 ANQGSEA. V was shortened by 3 bases and J by 1 base, with 9 bases between the two germline ends. CDR3 loop: CSVDQGRNTEAFF. The CDR3 DNA reads TGCAGCGTTGACCAGGGGAGGAACACTGAAGCTTTCTTT. The full variable domain, its missing parts supplied by reference TRBV29-1 and TRBJ1-1, is SAVISQKPSRDICQRGTSLTIQCQVDSQVTMMFWYRQQPGQSLTLIATANQGSEATYESGFVIDKFPISRPNLTFSTLTVSNMSPEDSSIYLCSVDQGRNTEAFFGQGTRLTVV.

This clone appeared a few times. The chain uses TRBV4-1 and TRBJ1-4; D not certain. The CDR3 is 16 residues long. The germline gives CDR1 MGHRA, CDR2 YSYEKL. V was trimmed by 3 bases and J by 5 bases, leaving 16 bases between them. CDR3 sequence reads: CASSQFGLPQNEKLFF. The DNA for the CDR3 is TGCGCCAGCAGCCAGTTCGGACTCCCGCAAAATGAAAAACTGTTTTTT.

V gene TRBV7-9 combines with J gene TRBJ2-7, with TRBD1 matching 9 bases. The CDR3 extends over 14 amino acids. The junction had 0 bases not matched to a gene; V was cut back by 0 bases and J by 3 bases. Per the germline V gene, CDR1 is SEHNR and CDR2 is FQNEAQ (reference sequence). The DNA for the CDR3 is TGTGCCAGCAGCTTAGCGGGACAGGGCTACGAGCAGTACTTC. Translated, it gives CASSLAGQGYEQYF.

The V call is TRBV7-9, the J call TRBJ2-7; 9 nucleotides agree with TRBD2. The CDR3 length is 17 residues. The germline V gene encodes CDR1 SEHNR and CDR2 FQNEAQ (reference sequence). Trimming took 5 bases from V and 2 from J; bases not matched to a gene: 13. The CDR3 DNA is TGTGCCAGCAGCCGTACTACATCTAGCGGGGATACCTACGAGCAGTACTTC. Protein product: CASSRTTSSGDTYEQYF. Using reference TRBV7-9 and TRBJ2-7 for the parts outside the CDR3, the full variable domain is DTGVSQNPRHKITKRGQNVTFRCDPISEHNRLYWYRQTLGQGPEFLTYFQNEAQLEKSRLLSDRFSAERPKGSFSTLEIQRTEQGDSAMYLCASSRTTSSGDTYEQYFGPGTRLTVT.

The chain joins TRBV5-1 to TRBJ1-1; possibly TRBD1 for D (5 bases). Trimming took off 1 base at V and 1 base at J, with 8 bases between the two ends. Germline CDR1 SGHRS, CDR2 YFSETQ. The CDR3 totals 14 residues. The CDR3 bases are TGCGCCAGCAGCTTGCAGGGAGGGAACACTGAAGCTTTCTTT. This gives the protein CASSLQGGNTEAFF.

J is TRBJ1-4 and V is TRBV9; the D gene is possibly TRBD1 (6 bases). V was clipped by 0 bases and J by 3 bases, with 12 bases between them. CDR1 and CDR2 (germline): SGDLS, YYNGEE. The CDR3 contains 16 residues. Written as DNA, the CDR3 is TGTGCCAGCAGCGTAGGAGGGGGGGCGGCTAATGAAAAACTGTTTTTT. This encodes CASSVGGGAANEKLFF.

The V call is TRBV28, the J call TRBJ1-2; 10 bases fit TRBD1. This CDR3 has 13 residues. V lost 5 bases, J lost 4 bases, and 1 base stayed unmatched. CDR1 is MDHEN, CDR2 SYDVKM, per germline. The CDR3 loop is CASSRDRGYGYTF. CDR3 DNA: TGTGCCAGCAGTCGGGACAGGGGCTATGGCTACACCTTC.

This chain connects TRBV7-6 to TRBJ2-1, with 10 bases aligning to TRBD1. The germline V gene has CDR1 SGHVS and CDR2 FNYEAQ. The CDR3 is made up of 14 amino acids. Losses at the gene ends were 10 bases for V and 9 bases for J; bases not matched to a gene: 12. In DNA, the CDR3 is TGTGCCACCAGGGGGGACAGGGGCCCTAGTGAGCAGTTCTTC. Encoded protein: CATRGDRGPSEQFF.

This clone has a single count. Germline is not matched at one junction end, which may reflect a read error. This chain links TRBV6-1 with TRBJ1-2; the D is unclear. This CDR3 has 12 amino acids. Germline-derived CDR1 and CDR2 are MNHNS and SASEGT. For the CDR3, the DNA is TGTGCCAGCTACTTCGGCCTCCGGGATCTGGGATTC. Its protein is CASYFGLRDLGF.

This clone was observed a single time. This chain connects TRBV11-2 to TRBJ2-1; 9 positions agree with TRBD1. J gave up 6 bases and V 4 bases, and 7 bases lay outside the gene matches. Germline-derived CDR1 and CDR2 are SGHAT and FQNNGV. The CDR3 consists of 15 residues. CDR3 coding DNA: TGTGCCAGCAGCTCACAACAGGGGGCCTCCAATGAGCAGTTCTTC. It is translated as CASSSQQGASNEQFF. The whole variable domain, filled in from reference TRBV11-2 and TRBJ2-1, reads EAGVAQSPRYKIIEKRQSVAFWCNPISGHATLYWYQQILGQGPKLLIQFQNNGVVDDSQLPKDRFSAERLKGVDSTLKIQPAKLEDSAVYLCASSSQQGASNEQFFGPGTRLTVL.

V usage is TRBV2 and J usage is TRBJ2-7; 7 bases agree with TRBD1. The CDR3 consists of 13 residues. Germline V lookup: CDR1 SNHLY, CDR2 FYNNEI. Unmatched junction bases numbered 6, after V lost 7 bases and J lost 3 bases. CDR3 amino acids: CASIRQGHYEQYF. The CDR3, as DNA: TGTGCCAGCATTCGACAGGGACACTACGAGCAGTACTTC.